Each of the 8 T cell receptor beta chains below was sequenced from the same sample in a study of T cells in Graves' hyperthyroidism and ophthalmopathy. Using RNA transcripts as the source, TCR beta CDR3 regions were amplified. When the TCR CDR3 underwent first-round RT-PCR, the HTBI primer set was used. TCRdb re-analysed the multiplex PCR reads in MiXCR, keeping a single row per CDR3 protein. The sample shows more than 500,000 distinct CDR3 sequences, about 15% of them seen only once. Sequencing was performed on blood. Receptor source: a middle-aged woman with Graves' hyperthyroidism.

CDR3: CASSLPERGRDYGYTF. The DNA of the CDR3 is TGCGCCAGCAGCTTGCCGGAAAGGGGTCGAGACTATGGCTACACCTTC. The genes are TRBV5-1 and TRBJ1-2, with a possible D match to TRBD1 (5 bases). Germline V gene lookup returns CDR1 SGHRS and CDR2 YFSETQ. Trimming took off 1 base at V and 3 bases at J, with 16 bases between the two ends. The CDR3 is 16 amino acids.

This sequence joins TRBV5-4 and TRBJ1-2, with TRBD1 as a possible D gene (5 bases). The germline V gene has CDR1 SGHNT and CDR2 YYREEE (reference sequence). V lost 4 bases and J lost 4, with 11 bases in between. This CDR3 is built from 13 residues. In DNA, the CDR3 is TGTGCCAGCAGCGTTGACAGTTCCTATGGCTACACCTTC. It is translated as CASSVDSSYGYTF.

This clonotype appeared many times. At one end, the junction sequence differs from germline, possibly due to a read error. V and J are TRBV5-1 and TRBJ1-4; a weak D match, TRBD1 (5 bases). This CDR3 contains 14 residues. Per germline, CDR1 SGHRS and CDR2 YFSETQ. CDR3 loop: CASSLGATNEKLFF. The CDR3 bases are TGTGCCAGCAGCCTCGGGGCCACTAATGAAAAACTGTTTTTT. Full variable domain (rest looked up from reference TRBV5-1 and TRBJ1-4): KAGVTQTPRYLIKTRGQQVTLSCSPISGHRSVSWYQQTPGQGLQFLFEYFSETQRNKGNFPGRFSGRQFSNSRSEMNVSTLELGDSALYLCASSLGATNEKLFFGSGTQLSVL.

The chain combines TRBV4-3 with TRBJ1-2, with TRBD1 as a possible D gene (5 bases). Germline V gene lookup returns CDR1 LGHNA and CDR2 YSLEER. The CDR3 contains 14 residues. Trimming left V 2 bases short and J 2 bases short, with 9 bases between. CDR3 region: CASSQRDGNYGYTF. CDR3 bases: TGCGCCAGCAGCCAAAGGGACGGGAACTATGGCTACACCTTC.

This clonotype showed up many times. The rearrangement links TRBV3-1 to TRBJ1-5; 8 nucleotides agree with TRBD1. J lost 9 bases, V lost 5 bases, and 12 bases had no gene match. Germline CDR1 reads LGHDT; CDR2 reads YNNKEL (reference sequence). The CDR3 consists of 15 residues. CDR3 nucleotides: TGTGCCAGCAGCGAAGGGACAGGCCCTAGACGGCCCCAGCATTTT. Translated, it gives CASSEGTGPRRPQHF.

This clonotype was picked up many times. This chain connects TRBV7-9 to TRBJ2-3, with 7 nucleotides matching TRBD2. The trim removed 7 bases at V and 2 bases at J, leaving 12 bases unmatched. In germline, CDR1 is SEHNR, CDR2 FQNEAQ (reference sequence). CDR3 length: 16 residues. CDR3 region: CASILAGTTFTDTQYF. The CDR3 bases are TGTGCCAGCATTCTAGCAGGGACTACTTTCACAGATACGCAGTATTTT.

In this sample, this clonotype turned up many times. The chain uses TRBV10-3 and TRBJ2-7; 10 nucleotides align to TRBD1. CDR3 length equals 15 residues. Germline loops: CDR1 ENHRY, CDR2 SYGVKD. V shed 1 base and J 7 bases; nucleotides not matched to a gene: 7. The CDR3 here is CAISELRTGGWEQYF. DNA of the CDR3: TGTGCCATCAGTGAGTTGCGGACAGGGGGGTGGGAGCAGTACTTC.

This clonotype was counted ten times or more. This sequence joins TRBV5-1 and TRBJ1-1, with D uncertain. Per the germline V gene, CDR1 is SGHRS and CDR2 is YFSETQ. CDR3 length: 14 amino acids. Between the trimmed V and J ends, which lost 4 bases and 8 bases, there was a span of 18 bases. The CDR3 here is CASSLQHEGREAFF. The CDR3 nucleotides read TGCGCCAGCAGCCTACAACACGAGGGCCGCGAAGCTTTCTTT.